Shown below are 11 T cell receptor beta chains from a single sample sequenced in a study of blood T cell repertoires in COVID-19. The protocol was immunoSEQ multiplex PCR, while the TCRdb copy is restricted to in-frame clones and leaves out a portion. The sample includes about 200,000 clones, around 85% of them seen just once. Sample: peripheral blood. The source of these receptors is a woman of 80 years or more with acute or convalescent COVID-19.

The V call is TRBV27, the J call TRBJ2-4; 12 positions match TRBD1. This CDR3 spans 18 amino acids. V shed 2 bases, J shed 3 bases, and the junction held 8 bases outside the gene matches. Germline V lookup: CDR1 MNHEY, CDR2 SMNVEV (reference sequence). The CDR3 loop reads CASSLRDRGRLGKNIQYF. CDR3 DNA sequence: TGTGCCAGCAGTTTAAGGGACAGGGGGCGCTTAGGCAAAAACATTCAGTACTTC.

J is TRBJ1-3 and V is TRBV5-4; 10 nucleotides line up with TRBD1. CDR1 is SGHNT, CDR2 YYREEE, per germline (reference sequence). The V segment lost 0 bases and the J segment 2 bases; nucleotides outside the gene matches: 5. The CDR3 is 17 amino acids. The DNA for the CDR3 is TGTGCCAGCAGCTTGGGGCAGGGACAGGGGCCTGGAAACACCATATATTTT. It is translated as CASSLGQGQGPGNTIYF. Filled out from reference TRBV5-4 and TRBJ1-3, the complete variable domain reads ETGVTQSPTHLIKTRGQQVTLRCSSQSGHNTVSWYQQALGQGPQFIFQYYREEENGRGNFPPRFSGLQFPNYSSELNVNALELDDSALYLCASSLGQGQGPGNTIYFGEGSWLTVV.

The rearrangement uses TRBV6-5 and TRBJ1-3; D not certain. This CDR3 spans 13 amino acids. Germline V gives CDR1 MNHEY, CDR2 SVGAGI. V lost 10 bases and J 0 bases, leaving 10 bases between the germline ends. CDR3 in DNA: TGTGCCACCTGGCTCCCCTCTGGAAACACCATATATTTT. Translating gives CATWLPSGNTIYF.

V and J are TRBV5-6 and TRBJ1-2; 8 bases align to TRBD1. Germline CDR1 SGHDT, CDR2 YYEEEE. This CDR3 contains 15 residues. V trimming: 3 bases; J trimming: 4 bases; junction bases outside the gene matches: 8. Here the CDR3 reads CASSSTGVDGYGYTF. The CDR3 nucleotides read TGTGCCAGCAGCTCGACAGGGGTCGATGGCTATGGCTACACCTTC. Based on the CDR3 plus reference TRBV5-6 and TRBJ1-2, the full variable domain is DAGVTQSPTHLIKTRGQQVTLRCSPKSGHDTVSWYQQALGQGPQFIFQYYEEEERQRGNFPDRFSGHQFPNYSSELNVNALLLGDSALYLCASSSTGVDGYGYTFGSGTRLTVV.

The CDR3 DNA is TGTGCCAGCAGCCGGGACAGCTCACGAAATGAAAAACTGTTTTTT. Protein: CASSRDSSRNEKLFF. The chain has TRBV6-5 and TRBJ1-4, with 7 bases fitting TRBD1. The CDR3 extends over 15 amino acids. CDR1 and CDR2 from the germline V gene are MNHEY and SVGAGI. Germline trimming cut 6 bases from V and 5 bases from J; bases unmatched to any gene: 9.

V gene TRBV5-6 combines with J gene TRBJ2-3; TRBD1 matches at 12 bases. CDR3 length: 16 amino acids. CDR1 SGHDT and CDR2 YYEEEE come from the germline V gene. Trimming took 4 bases from V and 6 from J; bases not matched to a gene: 9. CDR3 bases: TGTGCCAGCAGCCCAAAGGGACAGGGGGCTTGGGATACGCAGTATTTT. The encoded protein is CASSPKGQGAWDTQYF.

V and J are TRBV30 and TRBJ2-5; 8 nucleotides line up with TRBD1. This CDR3 spans 16 amino acids. CDR1 GTSNPN and CDR2 SVGIG come from the germline V gene (reference sequence). The V segment lost 1 base and the J segment 1 base; nucleotides outside the gene matches: 8. The DNA of the CDR3 is TGTGCCTGGAGTGGGATAGACAGGGGTATCCAAGAGACCCAGTACTTC. Translated: CAWSGIDRGIQETQYF. The whole variable domain, filled in from reference TRBV30 and TRBJ2-5, reads SQTIHQWPATLVQPVGSPLSLECTVEGTSNPNLYWYRQAAGRGLQLLFYSVGIGQISSEVPQNLSASRPQDRQFILSSKKLLLSDSGFYLCAWSGIDRGIQETQYFGPGTRLLVL.

The rearrangement links TRBV27 to TRBJ2-4, with D possibly TRBD2 on 5 matching bases. The germline CDR1 and CDR2 sequences are MNHEY and SMNVEV (reference sequence). This CDR3 is built from 15 residues. Trimming shortened V by 6 bases and J by 3 bases, and 15 bases separated the two germline ends. CDR3 sequence reads: CASRPTPSGKNIQYF. The CDR3 region has the DNA TGTGCCAGCAGACCAACTCCCAGCGGCAAAAACATTCAGTACTTC.

This chain connects TRBV30 to TRBJ2-7; TRBD1 aligns across 8 bases. Germline trimming cut 0 bases from V and 2 bases from J; bases unmatched to any gene: 6. The CDR3 is made up of 15 amino acids. Germline V lookup: CDR1 GTSNPN, CDR2 SVGIG (reference sequence). The DNA for the CDR3 is TGTGCCTGGAGTGTAGGGTACAGGGGGACCTACGAGCAGTACTTC. Translating it yields CAWSVGYRGTYEQYF.

This chain joins TRBV5-1 and TRBJ1-2; 8 bases map to TRBD1. V was clipped by 4 bases and J by 7 bases; unmatched bases: 9. The length of the CDR3 is 14 residues. Germline V gene lookup returns CDR1 SGHRS and CDR2 YFSETQ. This chain's CDR3 is CASSASTGTGGYTF. DNA of the CDR3: TGCGCCAGCAGCGCGAGCACCGGGACAGGTGGCTACACCTTC.

V usage is TRBV4-1 and J usage is TRBJ2-3; TRBD2 agrees at 8 bases. CDR3 length: 16 residues. The V gene's germline CDR1 is MGHRA and CDR2 YSYEKL. Losses at the gene ends were 6 bases for V and 0 bases for J; bases not matched to a gene: 8. The CDR3 reads CASRLAEGISTDTQYF. The DNA of the CDR3 is TGCGCCAGCAGACTAGCGGAAGGAATCAGCACAGATACGCAGTATTTT.